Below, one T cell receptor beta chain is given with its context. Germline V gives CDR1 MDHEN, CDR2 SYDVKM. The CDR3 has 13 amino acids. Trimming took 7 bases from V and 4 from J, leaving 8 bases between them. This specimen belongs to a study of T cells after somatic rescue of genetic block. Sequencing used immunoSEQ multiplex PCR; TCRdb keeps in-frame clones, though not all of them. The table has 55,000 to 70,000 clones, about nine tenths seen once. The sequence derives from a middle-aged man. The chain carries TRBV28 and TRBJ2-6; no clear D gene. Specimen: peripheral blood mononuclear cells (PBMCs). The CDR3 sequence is CASMSPGANVLTF. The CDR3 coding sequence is TGTGCCAGCATGAGTCCCGGGGCCAACGTCCTGACTTTC.